These T cell receptor beta chains were read from a single sample in a study of T-cell memory formation after mild COVID-19. One entry per CDR3 protein results from TCRdb running MiXCR on the 5' RACE reads. The table lists 200,000 to 250,000 distinct CDR3 sequences, approximately 15% of them singletons. The sample was PBMCs or a T cell subset sorted from them (not recorded which). These receptors came from an adult woman who had mild COVID-19 (a few samples of this study predate the infection). Cell type and time point are not known. Each CDR3 is given with its conserved first and last residue. The D gene is left open where the match is weak. Some rows have no size entry. The others give once, few or many, or a class for an expanded clone.

J,V,size,D,CDR3,DNA
TRBJ2-3,TRBV19,many,-,CASSTQGGLTDTQYF,TGTGCCAGTAGTACCCAGGGAGGTTTGACAGATACGCAGTATTTT
TRBJ1-5,TRBV2,-,-,CASSGSGGGQPQHF,TGTGCCAGCAGTGGATCCGGCGGTGGGCAGCCCCAGCATTTT
TRBJ2-7,TRBV18,once,-,CASSPRQNPSSYEHYF,TGTGCCAGCTCACCACGACAGAATCCGAGTTCCTACGAGCATTACTTC
TRBJ1-1,TRBV7-8,few,-,CASSLVQGNTEAFF,TGTGCCAGCAGCTTAGTGCAGGGGAACACTGAAGCTTTCTTT
TRBJ1-1,TRBV6-5,-,-,CASTPGGGLDTEAFF,TGTGCCAGCACCCCAGGAGGGGGGCTGGACACTGAAGCTTTCTTT
TRBJ2-7,TRBV6-6,-,-,CASSYSRTEGYEQYF,TGTGCCAGCAGTTACTCGCGGACAGAAGGCTACGAGCAGTACTTC
TRBJ1-2,TRBV12-3/TRBV12-4,-,TRBD1,CAIKNRDRVYGYTF,TGTGCCATCAAAAACCGGGACAGGGTCTATGGCTACACCTTC
TRBJ2-2,TRBV7-8,few,-,CASSLVSSGNTGELFF,TGTGCCAGCAGCTTAGTGTCGTCGGGGAACACCGGGGAGCTGTTTTTT
TRBJ2-7,TRBV6-2/TRBV6-3,-,TRBD1,CASSYEGTGGYEQYF,TGTGCCAGCAGTTACGAAGGGACAGGGGGCTACGAGCAGTACTTC
TRBJ2-1,TRBV10-3,few,-,CAISTANEQFF,TGTGCCATCAGCACGGCCAATGAGCAGTTCTTC
TRBJ2-2,TRBV6-1,-,TRBD2,CASRSELAVGELFF,TGTGCCAGCAGATCCGAACTAGCGGTCGGGGAGCTGTTTTTT
TRBJ2-7,TRBV15,-,TRBD2,CATSRGGLAPYEQYF,TGTGCCACCAGCAGAGGGGGACTAGCGCCGTACGAGCAGTACTTC
TRBJ2-7,TRBV20-1,-,-,CSASGGAYEQYF,TGCAGTGCTAGCGGGGGAGCCTACGAGCAGTACTTC
TRBJ2-1,TRBV5-1,-,-,CASRPRGIAAYNEQFF,TGCGCCAGCAGACCCCGAGGGATAGCGGCCTACAATGAGCAGTTCTTC
TRBJ2-5,TRBV3-1,-,TRBD2,CASSRGTSGVQETQYF,TGTGCCAGCAGCAGAGGGACTAGCGGCGTCCAAGAGACCCAGTACTTC
TRBJ2-5,TRBV12-3/TRBV12-4,few,TRBD1,CASSLGPRGPETQYF,TGTGCCAGCAGTTTAGGCCCCAGGGGGCCAGAGACCCAGTACTTC
TRBJ1-2,TRBV29-1,few,TRBD1,CSVEGRGQGLDGYTF,TGCAGCGTTGAGGGCCGGGGACAGGGATTGGATGGCTACACCTTC
TRBJ1-2,TRBV7-9,-,TRBD1,CASSSLTGSGYTF,TGTGCCAGCAGCTCCCTGACAGGGTCTGGCTACACCTTC
TRBJ2-1,TRBV2,-,-,CASSSGTEQFF,TGTGCCAGCAGCTCCGGGACAGAGCAGTTCTTC
TRBJ2-3,TRBV5-1,many,-,CASSPGLSTDTQYF,TGCGCCAGCAGCCCGGGACTGAGCACAGATACGCAGTATTTT
TRBJ2-7,TRBV20-1,few,TRBD2,CSASLAGGTYEQYF,TGCAGTGCTAGCCTAGCGGGAGGAACCTACGAGCAGTACTTC
TRBJ1-5,TRBV7-9,few,TRBD1,CASNRGGGSGQPQHF,TGTGCCAGCAACCGGGGAGGGGGCTCCGGTCAGCCCCAGCATTTT
TRBJ2-7,TRBV5-1,-,-,CASSSVDLGAYEQYF,TGCGCCAGCAGCTCCGTGGACTTGGGCGCCTACGAGCAGTACTTC
TRBJ2-5,TRBV5-1,-,-,CATTVSGSGETQYF,TGCGCCACCACCGTCTCGGGGAGCGGAGAGACCCAGTACTTC
TRBJ2-7,TRBV5-5,once,-,CASSRGEASYEQYF,TGTGCCAGCAGCCGGGGAGAGGCCTCCTACGAGCAGTACTTC
TRBJ2-1,TRBV5-1,few,-,CASSWGQGGNYNEQFF,TGCGCCAGCAGTTGGGGCCAAGGCGGCAACTACAATGAGCAGTTCTTC
TRBJ2-2,TRBV20-1,few,TRBD2,CSARTGTSFGGELFF,TGCAGTGCTAGAACCGGGACTAGCTTTGGCGGGGAGCTGTTTTTT
TRBJ1-4,TRBV9,-,-,CASSVAFSATNEKLFF,TGTGCCAGCAGCGTTGCTTTTTCGGCAACTAATGAAAAACTGTTTTTT
TRBJ2-7,TRBV6-1,few,-,CASHRDTPPYEQYF,TGTGCCAGCCACCGGGACACCCCTCCCTACGAGCAGTACTTC
TRBJ1-2,TRBV6-6,-,TRBD1,CASSLKDRRDGGGYTF,TGTGCCAGCAGTTTGAAGGACAGGCGTGATGGGGGTGGCTACACCTTC
TRBJ2-1,TRBV24-1,few,-,CATSDLGERSRQFF,TGTGCCACCAGTGATTTAGGAGAACGGTCCAGGCAGTTCTTC
TRBJ1-1,TRBV6-5,-,TRBD1,CASSYSDSLQGEAFF,TGTGCCAGCAGTTACTCTGACTCCTTACAGGGGGAAGCTTTCTTT
TRBJ2-7,TRBV5-1,-,TRBD2,CASSPRTSTSYEQYF,TGCGCCAGCAGCCCACGGACTAGCACCTCCTACGAGCAGTACTTC
TRBJ2-1,TRBV2,-,TRBD1,CASIPQGLYNEQFF,TGTGCCAGCATCCCACAGGGGTTATACAATGAGCAGTTCTTC
TRBJ2-7,TRBV5-5,few,-,CARDARAYEQYF,TGTGCCAGGGACGCTCGGGCCTACGAGCAGTACTTC
TRBJ2-1,TRBV20-1,-,-,CSARVVVGGTSSYNEQFF,TGCAGTGCTAGAGTGGTGGTAGGAGGGACGAGCTCCTACAATGAGCAGTTCTTC
TRBJ2-5,TRBV7-2,-,-,CASSLVGEVIETQYF,TGTGCCAGCAGCTTAGTTGGGGAGGTGATTGAGACCCAGTACTTC
TRBJ2-2,TRBV5-1,-,-,CASSLERGSGELFF,TGCGCCAGCAGCTTGGAGAGGGGGTCCGGGGAGCTGTTTTTT
TRBJ1-1,TRBV7-9,few,-,CASSWRESEAFF,TGTGCCAGCAGTTGGCGGGAGTCTGAAGCTTTCTTT
TRBJ2-5,TRBV29-1,-,-,CSVTEYQETQYF,TGCAGCGTAACCGAGTACCAAGAGACCCAGTACTTC